This entry lists 9 T cell receptor beta chains sequenced from one sample in a study of OX40 agonist ivuxolimab in advanced cancers. Repertoires were generated with immunoSEQ multiplex PCR, while TCRdb's copy carries only in-frame clones and drops some. The sample carries fewer than 85,000 clones, about nine tenths recorded once. This material consisted of CD4+ or CD8+ T cells sorted from blood, taken in a trial of the OX40 agonist ivuxolimab. Source of these receptors: an adult with an advanced solid tumor such as melanoma, head and neck, liver or kidney cancer.

The chain combines TRBV7-6 with TRBJ2-5; a possible D gene is TRBD2 (5 bases). The CDR3 is made up of 14 amino acids. CDR1 and CDR2 (germline): SGHVS, FNYEAQ. Trimming took 5 bases from V and 3 from J, leaving 13 bases between them. CDR3 DNA: TGTGCCAGCAGCACGTTCGGGGTCGAAGAGACCCAGTACTTC. Translating it yields CASSTFGVEETQYF.

The CDR3 sequence is CASSFWGAGWNTGELFF. CDR3 in DNA: TGTGCCAGCAGCTTTTGGGGCGCGGGGTGGAACACCGGGGAGCTGTTTTTT. V and J are TRBV7-9 and TRBJ2-2; tentative D call: TRBD2 (6 bases). Germline-derived CDR1 and CDR2 are SEHNR and FQNEAQ (reference sequence). There are 17 residues in the CDR3. V was clipped by 3 bases and J by 1 base, with 15 bases between them.

The V gene is TRBV6-5, the J gene TRBJ2-5; D is unclear. Trimming took off 8 bases at V and 2 bases at J, with 9 bases between the two ends. Germline CDR1 and CDR2: MNHEY and SVGAGI. This CDR3 has 12 amino acids. This CDR3 is CASVGSQETQYF. CDR3 nucleotide sequence: TGTGCCAGCGTGGGCAGTCAAGAGACCCAGTACTTC.

This rearrangement joins TRBV5-4 to TRBJ1-4; a weak D match, TRBD1 (6 bases). The ends were cut back, 0 bases at V and 5 bases at J, with 11 bases in the middle. The length of the CDR3 is 15 residues. Germline V gene sequence: CDR1 SGHNT, CDR2 YYREEE (reference sequence). CDR3 in amino acids: CASSLAGTKNEKLFF. The CDR3 region has the DNA TGTGCCAGCAGCTTGGCTGGGACAAAGAATGAAAAACTGTTTTTT.

V is TRBV6-5 and J is TRBJ1-2; 7 bases line up with TRBD1. Germline trimming cut 6 bases from V and 8 bases from J; bases unmatched to any gene: 12. The CDR3 covers 14 residues. Germline CDR1 and CDR2: MNHEY and SVGAGI. The CDR3 loop reads CASSRGGQALGYTF. CDR3 in DNA: TGTGCCAGCAGCCGCGGTGGACAGGCTCTAGGCTACACCTTC.

This chain uses TRBV5-1 with TRBJ2-7, with D hard to call. CDR1 is SGHRS, CDR2 YFSETQ, per germline. The CDR3 consists of 14 residues. V was shortened by 0 bases and J by 2 bases, with 9 bases between the two germline ends. This chain's CDR3 is CASSLALVPYEQYF. For the CDR3, the DNA is TGCGCCAGCAGCTTGGCTCTCGTGCCCTACGAGCAGTACTTC.

The chain couples TRBV6-5 to TRBJ2-7; 8 bases align to TRBD1. The CDR3 is 14 amino acids. Germline CDR1 and CDR2: MNHEY and SVGAGI. With 6 bases clipped from V and 5 bases from J, the junction kept 9 bases outside the gene matches. CDR3 DNA: TGTGCCAGCAGATCCGGAGACAGGGGTCACGAGCAGTACTTC. Protein sequence: CASRSGDRGHEQYF.

The chain couples TRBV4-2 to TRBJ1-4; no firm D call. The CDR3 runs 15 residues. Germline V CDR1 and CDR2: LGHNA, YNFKEQ. V gave up 0 bases and J gave up 4 bases, with 9 bases separating them. The CDR3 nucleotides read TGTGCCAGCAGCCAAGATGTCGCTTATAATGAAAAACTGTTTTTT. This encodes CASSQDVAYNEKLFF.

This chain uses TRBV30 with TRBJ2-7; the match to TRBD2 covers 8 bases. CDR3 length: 13 amino acids. Germline lookup yields CDR1 GTSNPN and CDR2 SVGIG (reference sequence). V lost 5 bases, J lost 5 bases, and 8 bases stayed unmatched. CDR3 nucleotides: TGTGCCTGGTGGGCCCCTAGCGGGCACGAGCAGTACTTC. Its protein is CAWWAPSGHEQYF. The full variable domain, rest sourced from reference TRBV30 and TRBJ2-7, is SQTIHQWPATLVQPVGSPLSLECTVEGTSNPNLYWYRQAAGRGLQLLFYSVGIGQISSEVPQNLSASRPQDRQFILSSKKLLLSDSGFYLCAWWAPSGHEQYFGPGTRLTVT.